Listed here are 15 T cell receptor beta chains from one sample, sequenced in a study of shared clonotypes between healthy human individuals. Produced via immunoSEQ multiplex PCR; TCRdb's table is partial and in-frame only. The sample holds about 1.5 million clones, around 97% seen once. Sequenced: naive CD4+ T cells sorted from blood. Indicated subset: CD45RA+ positively selected. The receptor source for this set is a man aged 30 to 39 in good health.

J is TRBJ2-5 and V is TRBV28; 10 bases agree with TRBD1. After removal of 3 bases from V and 1 base from J, the junction contained 5 bases not matched to a gene. CDR1 is MDHEN and CDR2 is SYDVKM in the germline V gene. The CDR3 consists of 16 residues. The CDR3 protein is CASSFWGTGAQETQYF. CDR3 DNA: TGTGCCAGCAGTTTCTGGGGGACAGGGGCCCAAGAGACCCAGTACTTC.

V usage is TRBV28 and J usage is TRBJ1-2, with TRBD1 identical over 10 bases. Germline V lookup: CDR1 MDHEN, CDR2 SYDVKM. The CDR3 runs 15 residues. Unmatched junction bases numbered 7, after V lost 5 bases and J lost 4 bases. CDR3 in amino acids: CASSGPGQGTYGYTF. DNA for the CDR3: TGTGCCAGCAGTGGGCCGGGACAGGGGACCTATGGCTACACCTTC.

The chain carries TRBV2 and TRBJ1-5; D gene unclear. The germline CDR1 and CDR2 sequences are SNHLY and FYNNEI. The CDR3 spans 13 residues. Trimming shortened V by 6 bases and J by 5 bases, and 11 bases separated the two germline ends. CDR3: CASRRNTDQPQHF. CDR3 DNA: TGTGCCAGCAGGCGCAACACTGATCAGCCCCAGCATTTT.

The chain is built from TRBV9 and TRBJ2-5, with 8 bases aligning to TRBD2. The V segment lost 0 bases and the J segment 4 bases; nucleotides outside the gene matches: 8. CDR3 size: 16 residues. Germline V gives CDR1 SGDLS, CDR2 YYNGEE. CDR3 in amino acids: CASSVEAGAPGETQYF. As DNA, the CDR3 is TGTGCCAGCAGCGTAGAAGCGGGAGCCCCGGGAGAGACCCAGTACTTC.

V and J are TRBV7-2 and TRBJ2-7; D remains unclear. The CDR3 has 13 amino acids. Per germline, CDR1 SGHTA and CDR2 FQGNSA. Between the trimmed V and J ends, which lost 5 bases and 2 bases, there was a span of 10 bases. This chain's CDR3 is CASSQGGAYEQYF. The CDR3 coding sequence is TGTGCCAGCAGCCAAGGTGGGGCCTACGAGCAGTACTTC.

The chain recombines TRBV28 with TRBJ2-5; TRBD2 aligns across 7 bases. Germline-derived CDR1 and CDR2 are MDHEN and SYDVKM. V dropped 4 bases and J dropped 4; count of bases not matched to a gene: 15. This CDR3 region has 17 residues. In DNA, the CDR3 is TGTGCCAGCAGTTCCGTTAGCGGGCGCCCCCGGGGAGAGACCCAGTACTTC. This codes for CASSSVSGRPRGETQYF.

The chain recombines TRBV5-5 with TRBJ2-2; the D is unclear. Per germline, CDR1 SGHKS and CDR2 YYEKEE (reference sequence). Trimming left V 5 bases short and J 2 bases short, with 13 bases between. This CDR3 comprises 15 residues. This CDR3 is CASSPDLLNTGELFF. The CDR3 DNA sequence: TGTGCCAGCAGTCCGGACCTCCTCAACACCGGGGAGCTGTTTTTT.

In its sample, this clone was seen once. The chain joins TRBV18 to TRBJ2-3, with 16 bases identical to TRBD2. This CDR3 has 23 residues. Per germline, CDR1 KGHSH and CDR2 LQKENI. The V gene end was trimmed by 0 bases and the J gene end by 2 bases; junction bases not matched to a gene: 17. The CDR3 region is CASSPPVGKGLAGGRQVTDTQYF. In DNA form, the CDR3 reads TGTGCCAGCTCACCACCAGTGGGGAAGGGACTAGCGGGAGGGCGGCAGGTCACAGATACGCAGTATTTT.

The V and J genes are TRBV2 and TRBJ2-1, with 8 bases matching TRBD1. Trimming at V came to 0 bases and at J to 8 bases, leaving 21 bases not matched to a gene. Germline V gene data show CDR1 as SNHLY and CDR2 as FYNNEI. The CDR3 is 20 residues long. CDR3 sequence: CASSEAQRTGSYVSIHEQFF. As DNA, the CDR3 is TGTGCCAGCAGTGAAGCGCAGAGGACAGGGTCGTACGTGAGTATCCATGAGCAGTTCTTC.

The rearrangement uses TRBV7-2 and TRBJ1-5; no firm D call. The CDR3 loop spans 16 amino acids. Trimming pared 3 bases from V and 3 bases from J, leaving 15 bases between. CDR1 SGHTA and CDR2 FQGNSA come from the germline V gene. Here the CDR3 DNA reads TGTGCCAGCAGCTTTGTAGTCACCGACCCCAATCAGCCCCAGCATTTT. Translating it yields CASSFVVTDPNQPQHF.

This clone has just one count. The chain uses TRBV6-4 and TRBJ1-2; no clear D. V lost 5 bases, J lost 7 bases, and 20 bases lay in between. The CDR3 totals 15 residues. CDR1 and CDR2 from the germline V gene are MRHNA and SNTAGT. This CDR3 is CASSLSRGHEGGYTF. In DNA, the CDR3 is TGTGCCAGCAGTCTGTCTCGAGGCCACGAAGGTGGCTACACCTTC.

The V and J genes are TRBV29-1 and TRBJ2-1, with D maybe TRBD1 (6 bases). V lost 5 bases and J lost 6, with 8 bases in between. Germline V lookup: CDR1 SQVTM, CDR2 ANQGSEA. This CDR3 region has 11 residues. The CDR3 protein is CSVRQVNEQFF. The CDR3 bases are TGCAGCGTTCGACAGGTCAATGAGCAGTTCTTC.

V and J are TRBV30 and TRBJ2-2, with D unresolved. The CDR3 is made up of 13 amino acids. Germline V gives CDR1 GTSNPN, CDR2 SVGIG (reference sequence). Trimming stripped 0 bases from V and 4 bases from J, with 6 bases between. CDR3 region: CAWSVIITGELFF. As DNA, the CDR3 is TGTGCCTGGAGTGTAATAATCACCGGGGAGCTGTTTTTT.

In its sample, this clone was seen once. The same CDR3 arises from other DNA sequences in this sample as well. This chain joins TRBV7-2 and TRBJ1-1; D uncertain. The CDR3 consists of 14 residues. Germline CDR1 is SGHTA and CDR2 is FQGNSA. The V end was cut by 1 base, the J end by 4 bases, with 10 bases between. CDR3: CASSLVGRGTEAFF. The CDR3 DNA sequence: TGTGCCAGCAGCTTAGTGGGGAGAGGCACTGAAGCTTTCTTT.

The genes are TRBV18 and TRBJ2-7; D might be TRBD2 (6 bases). The CDR3 has 18 amino acids. Per germline, CDR1 KGHSH and CDR2 LQKENI. Between the trimmed V and J ends, which lost 3 bases and 1 base, there was a span of 22 bases. CDR3 residues: CASSPVSGQTAGSYEQYF. In DNA, the CDR3 is TGTGCCAGCTCACCCGTTTCTGGACAAACTGCGGGGTCCTACGAGCAGTACTTC.